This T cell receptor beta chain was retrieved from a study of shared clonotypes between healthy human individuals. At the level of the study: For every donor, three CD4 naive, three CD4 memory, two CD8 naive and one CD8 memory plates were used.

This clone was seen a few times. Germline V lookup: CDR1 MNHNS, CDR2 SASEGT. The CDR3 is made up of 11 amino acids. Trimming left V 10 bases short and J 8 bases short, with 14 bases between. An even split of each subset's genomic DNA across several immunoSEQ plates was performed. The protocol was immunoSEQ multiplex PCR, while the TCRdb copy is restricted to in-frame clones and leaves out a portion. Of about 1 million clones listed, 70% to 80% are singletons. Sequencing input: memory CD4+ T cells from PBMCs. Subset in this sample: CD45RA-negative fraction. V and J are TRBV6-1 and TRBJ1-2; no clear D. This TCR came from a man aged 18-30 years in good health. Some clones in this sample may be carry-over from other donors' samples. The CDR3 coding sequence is TGTGCCACCCCAAATACGAGGGGCTACACCTTC. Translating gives CATPNTRGYTF.